A single sample gave rise to the 22 T cell receptor beta chains below, sequenced in a study of Tregs in tolerant kidney transplant recipients. TCRdb keeps only in-frame clones here, not all; method: immunoSEQ multiplex PCR. In the table there are fewer than 150,000 clones, about 90% of which are singletons. Sequencing was performed on CD4+ T cells from blood. The receptors stem from a human donor in good health.

This chain connects TRBV4-1 to TRBJ1-1; D is unresolved. Germline CDR1 is MGHRA and CDR2 is YSYEKL. The CDR3 runs to 13 residues. Trimming took off 5 bases at V and 6 bases at J, with 13 bases between the two ends. Here the CDR3 DNA reads TGCGCCAGCAGCTACTACCTCAGCCCTGAAGCTTTCTTT. Translated: CASSYYLSPEAFF.

The chain has TRBV19 and TRBJ2-7, with a possible D match to TRBD1 (6 bases). There are 19 residues in the CDR3. The V gene lost 0 bases and the J gene lost 0 bases, with 21 bases spanning the gap. CDR1 LNHDA and CDR2 SQIVND come from the germline V gene (reference sequence). CDR3 DNA: TGTGCCAGTAGTATAGATCTCCAGGGGCCAAAACCTCGCTCCTACGAGCAGTACTTC. Translating gives CASSIDLQGPKPRSYEQYF.

This chain joins TRBV2 and TRBJ2-5; the D gene could be TRBD1 or TRBD2 (6 bases each). CDR1 is SNHLY, CDR2 FYNNEI, per germline. Trimming removed 8 bases at V and 5 bases at J, with 15 bases between. CDR3 size: 13 residues. The CDR3 region is CASAGGQGETQYF. DNA for the CDR3: TGTGCCAGCGCTGGGGGGCAGGGGGAGACCCAGTACTTC.

The chain combines TRBV7-9 with TRBJ2-1, with D possibly matching TRBD1 (6 bases). Germline V CDR1 and CDR2: SEHNR, FQNEAQ (reference sequence). V lost 6 bases and J 5 bases, leaving 20 bases between the germline ends. This CDR3 has 16 residues. CDR3 sequence reads: CASRNPGADRNNEQFF. CDR3 in DNA: TGTGCCAGCAGAAACCCAGGGGCCGACAGAAACAATGAGCAGTTCTTC.

The V call is TRBV7-8, the J call TRBJ1-1, with D unresolved. Germline-derived CDR1 and CDR2 are SGHVS and FQNEAQ. This CDR3 contains 14 residues. Trimming took 2 bases from V and 2 from J, leaving 9 bases between them. The CDR3, as DNA: TGTGCCAGCAGCTTAATATCAGGAAACACTGAAGCTTTCTTT. The encoded protein is CASSLISGNTEAFF.

This rearrangement joins TRBV18 to TRBJ2-7; the D gene is possibly TRBD2 (6 bases). The CDR3 spans 13 residues. Trimming cost V 1 base and J 5 bases, with 9 bases left between them. CDR1 is KGHSH and CDR2 is LQKENI in the germline V gene. CDR3 DNA: TGTGCCAGCTCACCACTGGGAGGCGACGAGCAGTACTTC. Translating it yields CASSPLGGDEQYF.

The chain links TRBV12-5 to TRBJ2-3; D perhaps matches TRBD2 (7 bases). Between the trimmed V and J ends, which lost 0 bases and 1 base, there was a span of 17 bases. CDR1 and CDR2 (germline): LGHNT, FRNRAP. CDR3 size: 18 residues. The CDR3, as DNA: TGTGCTAGTGGTTTGGTACGGTCGGACAGCGGGGGCACAGATACGCAGTATTTT. It codes for CASGLVRSDSGGTDTQYF.

This clone appeared a few times. The V and J genes are TRBV2 and TRBJ1-1; TRBD1 is a possible D gene (5 bases). V lost 11 bases and J lost 1, with 14 bases in between. CDR3 length equals 13 residues. Germline V lookup: CDR1 SNHLY, CDR2 FYNNEI. The CDR3 loop reads CAGGYDRNTEAFF. The CDR3 DNA follows: TGTGCCGGGGGGTATGACAGGAACACTGAAGCTTTCTTT.

The chain has TRBV7-9 and TRBJ1-2, with a possible D match to TRBD1 (5 bases). Germline CDR1 and CDR2: SEHNR and FQNEAQ (reference sequence). This CDR3 contains 14 residues. V lost 1 base, J lost 4 bases, and 10 bases lay in between. CDR3 DNA: TGTGCCAGCAGCTTAGGGTCAGGGATCTATGGCTACACCTTC. This codes for CASSLGSGIYGYTF.

This sequence joins TRBV6-1 and TRBJ1-3; D uncertain. CDR1 MNHNS and CDR2 SASEGT come from the germline V gene. The ends were cut back, 4 bases at V and 0 bases at J, with 10 bases in the middle. The CDR3 is made up of 15 amino acids. The CDR3 DNA reads TGTGCCAGCAGTGTCAAAGTGTTCTCTGGAAACACCATATATTTT. It specifies CASSVKVFSGNTIYF.

This clone showed up just a few times. The chain joins TRBV7-6 to TRBJ2-7; 7 nucleotides align to TRBD2. The germline CDR1 and CDR2 sequences are SGHVS and FNYEAQ. The V gene end was trimmed by 1 base and the J gene end by 2 bases; junction bases not matched to a gene: 2. The CDR3 loop spans 14 amino acids. CDR3 region: CASSLGAGAYEQYF. CDR3 DNA: TGTGCCAGCAGCTTAGGTGCGGGGGCCTACGAGCAGTACTTC. The complete variable domain, with remaining parts taken from reference TRBV7-6 and TRBJ2-7, reads GAGVSQSPRYKVTKRGQDVALRCDPISGHVSLYWYRQALGQGPEFLTYFNYEAQQDKSGLPNDRFSAERPEGSISTLTIQRTEQRDSAMYRCASSLGAGAYEQYFGPGTRLTVT.

This rearrangement joins TRBV6-5 to TRBJ2-1; D not certain. The CDR3 covers 16 residues. Trimming stripped 4 bases from V and 5 bases from J, with 18 bases between. Germline CDR1 MNHEY, CDR2 SVGAGI. The CDR3 DNA is TGTGCCAGCAGTTTACACGGCTTGATCGGCGACAATGAGCAGTTCTTC. It is translated as CASSLHGLIGDNEQFF.

The chain has TRBV4-1 and TRBJ2-3; 8 bases fit TRBD2. This CDR3 is 16 amino acids long. In germline, CDR1 is MGHRA, CDR2 YSYEKL. With 1 base clipped from V and 2 bases from J, the junction kept 5 bases outside the gene matches. The CDR3 protein is CASSQGRGGLTDTQYF. Here the CDR3 DNA reads TGCGCCAGCAGCCAAGGTCGCGGGGGGCTCACAGATACGCAGTATTTT.

The J gene is TRBJ2-1, the V gene TRBV5-6; D may be TRBD1 (5 bases). The CDR3 length is 17 residues. V was cut by 2 bases and J by 3 bases, with 18 bases left in between. Germline V gene sequence: CDR1 SGHDT, CDR2 YYEEEE. CDR3 DNA sequence: TGTGCCAGCAGCTTATCCCAGGGAAAGCCTAACTACAATGAGCAGTTCTTC. Translation: CASSLSQGKPNYNEQFF.

The CDR3 bases are TGTGCCATCAGTGATGCGGCTTTGATGACAGATACGCAGTATTTT. This translates into CAISDAALMTDTQYF. The chain couples TRBV10-3 to TRBJ2-3; D ambiguous. Germline-derived CDR1 and CDR2 are ENHRY and SYGVKD. V lost 3 bases, J lost 3 bases, and 13 bases lay in between. The CDR3 consists of 15 residues.

This chain links TRBV6-1 with TRBJ2-1, with TRBD1 matching 8 bases. The CDR3 runs 16 residues. The V gene end was trimmed by 4 bases and the J gene end by 7 bases; junction bases not matched to a gene: 12. Germline loops: CDR1 MNHNS, CDR2 SASEGT. The CDR3 here is CASSGPRTGRNNEQFF. The CDR3 coding sequence is TGTGCCAGCAGTGGACCCCGGACAGGGAGAAATAATGAGCAGTTCTTC.

The chain employs TRBV6-1 and TRBJ2-3, with 8 bases that match TRBD1. Per the germline V gene, CDR1 is MNHNS and CDR2 is SASEGT. This CDR3 region has 15 residues. V trimming: 6 bases; J trimming: 4 bases; junction bases outside the gene matches: 9. DNA for the CDR3: TGTGCCAGCAGAGCACAGGGGGTTATCGCAGATACGCAGTATTTT. It encodes CASRAQGVIADTQYF.

CDR3 in amino acids: CASSPGPGGAYEQYF. In DNA, the CDR3 is TGTGCCAGCAGTCCCGGGCCCGGGGGTGCCTACGAGCAGTACTTC. The J gene is TRBJ2-7, the V gene TRBV27; perhaps TRBD2 as D (6 bases). The germline V gene has CDR1 MNHEY and CDR2 SMNVEV (reference sequence). This CDR3 is 15 amino acids long. Trimming cost V 5 bases and J 2 bases, with 16 bases left between them.

This chain joins TRBV2 and TRBJ2-7, with a weak D call TRBD1 (6 bases). Germline V gives CDR1 SNHLY, CDR2 FYNNEI. Trimming stripped 8 bases from V and 1 base from J, with 24 bases between. The CDR3 runs 17 residues. CDR3 sequence (DNA): TGTGCCAGCCATATAGGCAGGGGTATAGTTAGGTCCTACGAGCAGTACTTC. Amino acids: CASHIGRGIVRSYEQYF.

The chain joins TRBV14 to TRBJ1-2; no reliable D call. The CDR3 is 15 amino acids. Germline V gene lookup returns CDR1 SGHDN and CDR2 FVKESK. Trimming took 0 bases from V and 7 from J, leaving 15 bases between them. Here the CDR3 DNA reads TGTGCCAGCAGCCAAGAGATTTGGGGTTCGGGTGGCTACACCTTC. Translating it yields CASSQEIWGSGGYTF.

This chain links TRBV5-1 with TRBJ2-2; D ambiguous. Deletions cut 0 bases from V and 2 bases from J, with 11 bases between. Germline V lookup: CDR1 SGHRS, CDR2 YFSETQ. There are 16 residues in the CDR3. The DNA of the CDR3 is TGCGCCAGCAGCTTGGCGGGCTTGGGAAACACCGGGGAGCTGTTTTTT. Translating gives CASSLAGLGNTGELFF.

The chain joins TRBV5-1 to TRBJ2-1, with 13 bases aligning to TRBD2. V gave up 3 bases and J gave up 6 bases; unmatched junction bases: 21. The CDR3 is 21 amino acids. Germline loops: CDR1 SGHRS, CDR2 YFSETQ. The CDR3 coding sequence is TGCGCCAGCAGCTCCCGGGACAGGGGTCTCCCGGGACTAGCGGGATTCAATGAGCAGTTCTTC. This encodes CASSSRDRGLPGLAGFNEQFF.